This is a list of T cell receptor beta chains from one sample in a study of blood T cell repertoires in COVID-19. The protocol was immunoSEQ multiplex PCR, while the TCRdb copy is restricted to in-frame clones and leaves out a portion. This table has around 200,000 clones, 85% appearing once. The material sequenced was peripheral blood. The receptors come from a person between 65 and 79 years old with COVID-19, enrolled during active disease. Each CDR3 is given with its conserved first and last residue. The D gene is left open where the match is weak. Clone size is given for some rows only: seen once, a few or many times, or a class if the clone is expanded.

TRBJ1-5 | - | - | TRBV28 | CASSPRLGAIQPQHF | TGTGCCAGCAGTCCCCGACTGGGTGCGATTCAGCCCCAGCATTTT
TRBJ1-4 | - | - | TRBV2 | CASGNRHNEKLFF | TGTGCCAGCGGTAACAGGCATAATGAAAAACTGTTTTTT
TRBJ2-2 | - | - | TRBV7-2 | CASSQSAGGELFF | TGTGCCAGCAGCCAGTCGGCGGGCGGGGAGCTGTTTTTT
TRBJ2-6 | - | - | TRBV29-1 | CSAQGLQASGANVLTF | TGCAGCGCCCAGGGGTTACAGGCGTCTGGGGCCAACGTCCTGACTTTC
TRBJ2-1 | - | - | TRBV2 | CALRDFGEQFF | TGTGCCCTCAGGGACTTTGGTGAGCAGTTCTTC
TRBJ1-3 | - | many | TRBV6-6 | CASTGGVRQGNTIYF | TGTGCCAGCACGGGCGGGGTGCGGCAAGGAAACACCATATATTTT
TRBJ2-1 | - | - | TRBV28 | CASSKTGSSYNEQFF | TGTGCCAGCAGCAAGACAGGTAGCTCCTACAATGAGCAGTTCTTC
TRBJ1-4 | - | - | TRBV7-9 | CASSPQRGEKLFF | TGTGCCAGCAGCCCCCAGAGGGGGGAAAAACTGTTTTTT
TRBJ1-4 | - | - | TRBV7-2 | CASSFRDKVGATNEKLFF | TGTGCCAGCAGCTTCCGGGACAAGGTGGGGGCAACTAATGAAAAACTGTTTTTT
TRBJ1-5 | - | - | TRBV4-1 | CASSQVRDSNQPQHF | TGCGCCAGCAGCCAAGTCCGGGATAGCAATCAGCCCCAGCATTTT
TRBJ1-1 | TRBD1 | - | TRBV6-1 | CASRELGTGASTLEAFF | TGTGCCAGCAGGGAACTTGGGACAGGGGCGTCCACTCTTGAAGCTTTCTTT
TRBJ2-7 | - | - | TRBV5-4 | CASSLAQGTRYEQYF | TGTGCCAGCAGCTTGGCCCAGGGTACCCGCTACGAGCAGTACTTC
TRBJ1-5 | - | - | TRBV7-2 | CASSLDGETNQPQHF | TGTGCCAGCAGCTTAGACGGTGAAACCAATCAGCCCCAGCATTTT
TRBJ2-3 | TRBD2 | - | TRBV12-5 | CASGSSGSWDTQYF | TGTGCTAGTGGTTCGAGCGGGAGTTGGGATACGCAGTATTTT
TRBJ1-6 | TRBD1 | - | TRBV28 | CASNDRGLSYNSPLHF | TGTGCCAGCAACGACAGGGGGCTATCCTATAATTCACCCCTCCACTTT
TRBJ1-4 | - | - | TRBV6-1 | CASSELTGNEKLFF | TGTGCCAGCAGTGAGCTCACAGGGAATGAAAAACTGTTTTTT
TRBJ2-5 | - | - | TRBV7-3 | CASSLKGVGETQYF | TGTGCCAGCAGCTTAAAAGGGGTAGGCGAGACCCAGTACTTC
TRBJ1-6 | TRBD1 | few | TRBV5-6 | CASSPYRQGLSYNSPLHF | TGTGCCAGCAGCCCGTACCGACAGGGGCTCTCCTATAATTCACCCCTCCACTTT
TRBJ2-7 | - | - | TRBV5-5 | CASSLGSPVYEQYF | TGTGCCAGCAGCTTGGGGTCCCCGGTCTACGAGCAGTACTTC
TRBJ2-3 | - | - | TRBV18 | CASSPPVKQGGTDTQYF | TGTGCCAGCTCACCACCGGTTAAACAGGGAGGGACAGATACGCAGTATTTT
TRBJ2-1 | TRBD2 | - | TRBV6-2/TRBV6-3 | CASSYGLAGVWKFF | TGTGCCAGCAGTTATGGGCTAGCGGGAGTGTGGAAGTTCTTC
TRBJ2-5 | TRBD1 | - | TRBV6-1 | CASRPTGGAETQYF | TGTGCCAGCAGGCCTACAGGGGGCGCAGAGACCCAGTACTTC
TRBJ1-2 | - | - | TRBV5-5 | CASSLAEIYGYTF | TGTGCCAGCAGCTTGGCGGAGATCTATGGCTACACCTTC
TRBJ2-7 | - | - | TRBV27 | CATGPTATYEQYF | TGTGCCACAGGACCGACAGCCACCTACGAGCAGTACTTC
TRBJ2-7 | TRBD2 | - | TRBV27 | CASSLSAGLAGGFPYEQYF | TGTGCCAGCAGTTTATCCGCGGGACTAGCGGGAGGTTTCCCCTACGAGCAGTACTTC
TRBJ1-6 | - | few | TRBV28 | CASSFSALPSSPLHF | TGTGCCAGCAGTTTTTCTGCGCTCCCGAGTTCACCCCTCCACTTT
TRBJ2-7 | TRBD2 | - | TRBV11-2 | CASSTQAGGPLGEQYF | TGTGCCAGTAGCACACAAGCGGGAGGGCCTTTAGGTGAGCAGTACTTC
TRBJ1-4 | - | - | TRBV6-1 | CASSEQRPATNEKLFF | TGTGCCAGCAGTGAACAGAGGCCCGCAACTAATGAAAAACTGTTTTTT
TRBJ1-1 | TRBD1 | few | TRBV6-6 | CASSRLWTGGPSVVSTEAFF | TGTGCCAGCAGCCGACTTTGGACAGGGGGTCCCTCAGTAGTTAGCACTGAAGCTTTCTTT
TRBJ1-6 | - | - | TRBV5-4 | CASSLGGLINSPLHF | TGTGCCAGCAGCTTGGGTGGCTTAATTAATTCACCCCTCCACTTT
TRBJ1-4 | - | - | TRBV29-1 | CSVEDTLTGGEKLFF | TGCAGCGTTGAAGATACTCTGACAGGCGGTGAAAAACTGTTTTTT
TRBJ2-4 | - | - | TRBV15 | CATSTPSLSIAKNIQYF | TGTGCCACCAGCACCCCCTCGTTGAGCATAGCCAAAAACATTCAGTACTTC
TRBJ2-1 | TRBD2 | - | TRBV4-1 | CASSQWGGRSGSYNEQFF | TGCGCCAGCAGCCAGTGGGGGGGGAGGTCGGGTTCCTACAATGAGCAGTTCTTC
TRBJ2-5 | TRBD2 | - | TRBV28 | CASSSRGGPVTQYF | TGTGCCAGCAGTTCGCGGGGGGGCCCAGTGACCCAGTACTTC
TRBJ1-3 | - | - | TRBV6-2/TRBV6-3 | CASSSRGNTIYF | TGTGCCAGCAGTTCACGGGGAAACACCATATATTTT
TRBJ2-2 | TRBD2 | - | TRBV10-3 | CAISVGLADTGELFF | TGTGCCATCTCCGTGGGACTAGCGGACACCGGGGAGCTGTTTTTT
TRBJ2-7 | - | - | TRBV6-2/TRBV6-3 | CASSPGPGGFASFYF | TGTGCCAGCAGCCCCGGTCCAGGGGGGTTCGCCTCGTTCTACTTC
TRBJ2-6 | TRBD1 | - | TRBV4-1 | CASSQDSRDRGWMRANVLTF | TGCGCCAGCAGCCAAGACTCCAGGGACAGGGGATGGATGAGAGCCAACGTCCTGACTTTC
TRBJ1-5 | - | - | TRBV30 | CAWSRQWSQPQHF | TGTGCCTGGAGCCGACAGTGGAGTCAGCCCCAGCATTTT
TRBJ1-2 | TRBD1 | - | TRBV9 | CASSRDRGSYGYTF | TGTGCCAGCAGCCGGGACAGGGGCTCCTATGGCTACACCTTC
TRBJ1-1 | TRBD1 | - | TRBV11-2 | CASSVGPGQVTEAFF | TGTGCCAGCAGCGTAGGACCTGGACAGGTCACTGAAGCTTTCTTT
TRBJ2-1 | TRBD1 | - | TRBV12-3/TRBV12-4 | CASSPPGTAEQFF | TGTGCCAGCAGTCCCCCGGGGACAGCTGAGCAGTTCTTC
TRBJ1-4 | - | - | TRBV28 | CASSFVRAINEKLFF | TGTGCCAGCAGTTTTGTGCGGGCGATTAATGAAAAACTGTTTTTT
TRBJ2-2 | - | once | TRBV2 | CASSVFRARDTGELFF | TGTGCCAGCAGTGTATTCAGGGCTAGGGACACCGGGGAGCTGTTTTTT
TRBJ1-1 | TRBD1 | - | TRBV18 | CASSPRDSENTEAFF | TGTGCCAGCTCACCAAGGGACAGCGAGAACACTGAAGCTTTCTTT
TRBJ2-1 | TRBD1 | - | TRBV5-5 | CASSLVFRDRVLTNEQFF | TGTGCCAGCAGCTTGGTATTTCGGGACAGGGTTTTGACGAATGAGCAGTTCTTC
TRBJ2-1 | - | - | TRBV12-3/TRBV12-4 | CASSRGGEGEQFF | TGTGCCAGCAGTAGGGGGGGGGAAGGTGAGCAGTTCTTC
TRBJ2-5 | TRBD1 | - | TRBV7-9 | CASSSTGARGTQYF | TGTGCCAGCAGCTCAACAGGGGCTAGGGGGACCCAGTACTTC
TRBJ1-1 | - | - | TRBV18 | CASSPRGGEMNTEAFF | TGTGCCAGCTCACCAAGGGGGGGCGAGATGAACACTGAAGCTTTCTTT
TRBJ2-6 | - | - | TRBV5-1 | CASSFVGGSGANVLTF | TGCGCCAGCAGCTTTGTCGGGGGCTCTGGGGCCAACGTCCTGACTTTC
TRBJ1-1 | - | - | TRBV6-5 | CASSHLTNTEAFF | TGTGCCAGCAGCCACTTGACAAACACTGAAGCTTTCTTT
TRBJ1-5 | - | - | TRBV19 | CASSIDRGGNQPQHF | TGTGCCAGTAGTATAGATAGGGGGGGTAATCAGCCCCAGCATTTT
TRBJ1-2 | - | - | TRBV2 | CASIMYGYTF | TGTGCCAGCATTATGTATGGCTACACCTTC
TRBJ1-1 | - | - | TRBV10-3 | CAISERMQGNTEAFF | TGTGCCATCAGTGAAAGGATGCAGGGGAACACTGAAGCTTTCTTT
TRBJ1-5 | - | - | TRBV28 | CASSSIDSNQPQHF | TGTGCCAGCAGTTCCATAGATAGCAATCAGCCCCAGCATTTT
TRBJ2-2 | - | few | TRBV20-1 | CSASNIITGELFF | TGCAGTGCTAGTAACATTATTACCGGGGAGCTGTTTTTT
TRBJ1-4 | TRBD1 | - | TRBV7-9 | CASSYQTGNEKLFF | TGTGCCAGCAGCTATCAGACAGGGAATGAAAAACTGTTTTTT
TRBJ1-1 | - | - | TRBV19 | CASSIDFGLKNTEAFF | TGTGCCAGTAGTATAGATTTCGGGTTGAAGAACACTGAAGCTTTCTTT
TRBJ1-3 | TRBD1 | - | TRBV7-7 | CASSKGTGVGNTIYF | TGTGCCAGCAGCAAAGGGACAGGGGTCGGAAACACCATATATTTT